This T cell receptor beta chain was found in a study of beta chain features in type 1 diabetes. Study findings and constraints: Researchers reported that naive, central memory and Treg TCRB repertoires appeared more similar in patients than in healthy donors.

In regard to this clone: As yet, its antigen is unknown.

Germline assignment: CDR1 SGHRS and CDR2 YFSETQ. This CDR3 spans 15 amino acids. The authors reverse transcribed all of the isolated RNA, so sequencing captured expressed TCRB transcripts. Clones were read by immunoSEQ multiplex PCR, and TCRdb kept only the in-frame ones, dropping some. The sample shows more than 150,000 clones, more than 10% of them seen only once. V gene TRBV5-1 combines with J gene TRBJ2-7; TRBD2 might be the D (5 bases). The better agreement between TRBJ2-1 and the DNA end casts doubt on the J call. The sequence came from a woman between 18 and 30 years old in good health. Material for sequencing was central memory CD4+ T cells from blood. The CDR3 nucleotides are TGCGCCAGCAGCTTTGAAGCGGCTACCTACAATGAGCAGTTCTTC. Protein: CASSFEAATYNEQFF.